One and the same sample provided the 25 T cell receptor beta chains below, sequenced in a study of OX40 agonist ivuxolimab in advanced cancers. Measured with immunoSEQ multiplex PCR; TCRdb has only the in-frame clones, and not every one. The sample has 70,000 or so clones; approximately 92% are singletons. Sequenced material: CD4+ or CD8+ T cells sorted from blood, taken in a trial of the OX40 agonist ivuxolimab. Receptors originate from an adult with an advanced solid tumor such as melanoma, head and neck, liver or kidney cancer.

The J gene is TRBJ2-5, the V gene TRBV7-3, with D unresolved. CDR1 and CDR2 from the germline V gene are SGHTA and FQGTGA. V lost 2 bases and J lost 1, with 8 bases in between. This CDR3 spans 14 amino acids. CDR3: CASSLEPGQETQYF. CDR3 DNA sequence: TGTGCCAGCAGCTTAGAGCCCGGCCAAGAGACCCAGTACTTC.

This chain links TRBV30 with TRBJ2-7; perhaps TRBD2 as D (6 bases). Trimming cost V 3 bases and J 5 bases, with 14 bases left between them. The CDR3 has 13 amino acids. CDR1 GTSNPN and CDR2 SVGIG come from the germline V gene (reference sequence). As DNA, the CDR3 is TGTGCCTGGAGAACGCGGGGATGGGACGAGCAGTACTTC. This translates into CAWRTRGWDEQYF. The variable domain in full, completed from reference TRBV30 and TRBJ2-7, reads SQTIHQWPATLVQPVGSPLSLECTVEGTSNPNLYWYRQAAGRGLQLLFYSVGIGQISSEVPQNLSASRPQDRQFILSSKKLLLSDSGFYLCAWRTRGWDEQYFGPGTRLTVT.

DNA of the CDR3: TGTGCCAGCAGCCCTAGAGGGGAGGCCGGGGAGCTGTTTTTT. Amino acid sequence: CASSPRGEAGELFF. The chain has TRBV9 and TRBJ2-2, with D possibly matching TRBD2 (6 bases). Looked up from germline, CDR1 is SGDLS and CDR2 is YYNGEE. V dropped 4 bases and J dropped 6 bases, with 13 bases sitting between them. CDR3 length equals 14 residues. Full variable domain (rest looked up from reference TRBV9 and TRBJ2-2): DSGVTQTPKHLITATGQRVTLRCSPRSGDLSVYWYQQSLDQGLQFLIQYYNGEERAKGNILERFSAQQFPDLHSELNLSSLELGDSALYFCASSPRGEAGELFFGEGSRLTVL.

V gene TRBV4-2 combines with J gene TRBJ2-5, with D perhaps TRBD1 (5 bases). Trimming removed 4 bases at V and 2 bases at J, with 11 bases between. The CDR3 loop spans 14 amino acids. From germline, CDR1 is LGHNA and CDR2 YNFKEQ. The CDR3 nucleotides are TGTGCCAGCAGCCCCCTGGGGCAACAAGAGACCCAGTACTTC. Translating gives CASSPLGQQETQYF.

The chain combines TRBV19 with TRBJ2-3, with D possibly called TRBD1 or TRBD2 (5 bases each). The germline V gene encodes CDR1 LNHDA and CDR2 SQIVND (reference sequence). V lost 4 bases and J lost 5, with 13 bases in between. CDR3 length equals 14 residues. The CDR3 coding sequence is TGTGCCAGTAGTACCGGGGACCTCGAAGATACGCAGTATTTT. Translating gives CASSTGDLEDTQYF. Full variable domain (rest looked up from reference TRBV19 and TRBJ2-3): DGGITQSPKYLFRKEGQNVTLSCEQNLNHDAMYWYRQDPGQGLRLIYYSQIVNDFQKGDIAEGYSVSREKKESFPLTVTSAQKNPTAFYLCASSTGDLEDTQYFGPGTRLTVL.

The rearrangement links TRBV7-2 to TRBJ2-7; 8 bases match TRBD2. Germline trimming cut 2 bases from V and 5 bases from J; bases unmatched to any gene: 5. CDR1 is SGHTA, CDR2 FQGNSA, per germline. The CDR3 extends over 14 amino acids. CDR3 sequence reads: CASSLYSGINEQYF. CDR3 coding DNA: TGTGCCAGCAGCTTATATAGCGGGATCAACGAGCAGTACTTC.

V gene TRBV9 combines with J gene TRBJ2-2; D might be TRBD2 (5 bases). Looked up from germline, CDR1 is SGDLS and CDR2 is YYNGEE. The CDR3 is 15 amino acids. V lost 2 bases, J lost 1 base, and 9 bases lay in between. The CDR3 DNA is TGTGCCAGCAGCGTCCTCGGGATGAACACCGGGGAGCTGTTTTTT. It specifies CASSVLGMNTGELFF.

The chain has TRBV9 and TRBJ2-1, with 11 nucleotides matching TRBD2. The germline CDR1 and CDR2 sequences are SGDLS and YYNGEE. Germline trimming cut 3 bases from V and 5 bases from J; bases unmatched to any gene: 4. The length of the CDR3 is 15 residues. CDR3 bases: TGTGCCAGCAGCGCGACTAGCGGGAACAACAATGAGCAGTTCTTC. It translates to CASSATSGNNNEQFF.

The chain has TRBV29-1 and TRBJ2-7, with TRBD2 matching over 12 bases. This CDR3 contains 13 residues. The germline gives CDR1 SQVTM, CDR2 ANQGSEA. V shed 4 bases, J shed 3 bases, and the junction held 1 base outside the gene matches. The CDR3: CSVGTSGNYEQYF. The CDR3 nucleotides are TGCAGCGTTGGGACTAGCGGGAACTACGAGCAGTACTTC.

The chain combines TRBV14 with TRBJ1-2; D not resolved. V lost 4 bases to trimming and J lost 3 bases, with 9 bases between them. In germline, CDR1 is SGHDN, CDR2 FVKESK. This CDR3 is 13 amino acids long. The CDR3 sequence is CASSRTMDYGYTF. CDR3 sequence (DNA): TGTGCCAGCAGCCGAACAATGGACTATGGCTACACCTTC.

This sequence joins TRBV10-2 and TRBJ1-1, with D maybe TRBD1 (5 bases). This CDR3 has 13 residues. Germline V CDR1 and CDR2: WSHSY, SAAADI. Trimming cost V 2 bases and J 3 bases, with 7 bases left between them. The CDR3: CASSERGYTEAFF. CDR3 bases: TGCGCCAGCAGTGAGCGGGGCTACACTGAAGCTTTCTTT.

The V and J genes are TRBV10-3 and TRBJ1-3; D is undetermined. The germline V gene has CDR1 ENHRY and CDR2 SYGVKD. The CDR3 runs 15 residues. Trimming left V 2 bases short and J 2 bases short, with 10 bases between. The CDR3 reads CAISEVRGPGNTIYF. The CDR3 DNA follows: TGTGCCATCAGTGAGGTTAGAGGGCCTGGAAACACCATATATTTT.

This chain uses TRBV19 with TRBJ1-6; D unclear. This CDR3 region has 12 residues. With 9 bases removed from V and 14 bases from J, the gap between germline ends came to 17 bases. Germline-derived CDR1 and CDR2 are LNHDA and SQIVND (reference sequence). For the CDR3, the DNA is TGTGCCAGCCAGACCGAGAATTATGCCCTCCACTTT. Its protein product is CASQTENYALHF.

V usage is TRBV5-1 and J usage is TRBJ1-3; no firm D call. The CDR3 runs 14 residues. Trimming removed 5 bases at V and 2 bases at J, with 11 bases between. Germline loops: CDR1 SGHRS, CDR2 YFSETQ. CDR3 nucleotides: TGCGCCAGCAGTCTGGGCCGAGCTGGAAACACCATATATTTT. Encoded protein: CASSLGRAGNTIYF. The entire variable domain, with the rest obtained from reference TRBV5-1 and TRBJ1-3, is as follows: KAGVTQTPRYLIKTRGQQVTLSCSPISGHRSVSWYQQTPGQGLQFLFEYFSETQRNKGNFPGRFSGRQFSNSRSEMNVSTLELGDSALYLCASSLGRAGNTIYFGEGSWLTVV.

CDR3 region: CASSYSTSLFNEKLFF. CDR3 DNA sequence: TGTGCCAGTAGCTATTCCACGTCCCTCTTTAACGAAAAACTGTTTTTT. This chain connects TRBV19 to TRBJ1-4; D not resolved. Germline V CDR1 and CDR2: LNHDA, SQIVND (reference sequence). The V end was cut by 6 bases, the J end by 8 bases, with 22 bases between. The CDR3 loop spans 16 amino acids.

The CDR3 nucleotides read TGTGCCAGCAGCCCTGAACCCGACGGGGGAGAGACCCAGTACTTC. Its translation: CASSPEPDGGETQYF. J is TRBJ2-5 and V is TRBV7-2; D possibly corresponds to TRBD2 (6 bases). V shed 5 bases and J shed 4 bases, with 17 bases lying between them. CDR1 and CDR2 from the germline V gene are SGHTA and FQGNSA. The CDR3 has 15 residues. The variable domain in full, completed from reference TRBV7-2 and TRBJ2-5, reads GAGVSQSPSNKVTEKGKDVELRCDPISGHTALYWYRQSLGQGLEFLIYFQGNSAPDKSGLPSDRFSAERTGGSVSTLTIQRTQQEDSAVYLCASSPEPDGGETQYFGPGTRLLVL.

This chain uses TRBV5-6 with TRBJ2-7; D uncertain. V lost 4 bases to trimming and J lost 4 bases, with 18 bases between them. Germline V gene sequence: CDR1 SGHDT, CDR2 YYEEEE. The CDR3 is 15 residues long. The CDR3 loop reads CASSPQGFLSYEQYF. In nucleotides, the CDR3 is TGTGCCAGCAGCCCACAAGGGTTTCTATCATACGAGCAGTACTTC. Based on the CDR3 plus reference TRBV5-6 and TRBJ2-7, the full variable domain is DAGVTQSPTHLIKTRGQQVTLRCSPKSGHDTVSWYQQALGQGPQFIFQYYEEEERQRGNFPDRFSGHQFPNYSSELNVNALLLGDSALYLCASSPQGFLSYEQYFGPGTRLTVT.

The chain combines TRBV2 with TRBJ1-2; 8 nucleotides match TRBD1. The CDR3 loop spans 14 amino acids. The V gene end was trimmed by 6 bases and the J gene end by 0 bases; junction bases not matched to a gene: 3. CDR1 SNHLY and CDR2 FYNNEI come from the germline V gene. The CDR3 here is CASSRTGTNYGYTF. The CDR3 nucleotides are TGTGCCAGCAGCAGGACAGGGACTAACTATGGCTACACCTTC.

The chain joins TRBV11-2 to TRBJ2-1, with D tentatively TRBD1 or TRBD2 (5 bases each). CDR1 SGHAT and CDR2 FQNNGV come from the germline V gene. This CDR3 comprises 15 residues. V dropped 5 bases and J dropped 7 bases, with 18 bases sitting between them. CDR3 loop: CASSIRASGWNEQFF. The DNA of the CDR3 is TGTGCCAGCAGCATCAGGGCCTCGGGGTGGAATGAGCAGTTCTTC.

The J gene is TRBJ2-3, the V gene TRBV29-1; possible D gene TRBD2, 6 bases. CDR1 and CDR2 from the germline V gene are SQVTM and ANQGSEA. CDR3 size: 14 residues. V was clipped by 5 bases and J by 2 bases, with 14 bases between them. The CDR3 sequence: CSVFVAGITDTQYF. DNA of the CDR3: TGCAGCGTTTTTGTGGCGGGAATCACAGATACGCAGTATTTT.

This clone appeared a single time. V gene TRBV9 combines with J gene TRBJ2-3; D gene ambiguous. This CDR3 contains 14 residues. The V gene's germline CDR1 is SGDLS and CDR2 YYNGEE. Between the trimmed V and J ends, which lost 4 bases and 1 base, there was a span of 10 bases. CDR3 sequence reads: CASSPRVGTDTQYF. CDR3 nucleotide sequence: TGTGCCAGCAGCCCGCGTGTCGGCACAGATACGCAGTATTTT.

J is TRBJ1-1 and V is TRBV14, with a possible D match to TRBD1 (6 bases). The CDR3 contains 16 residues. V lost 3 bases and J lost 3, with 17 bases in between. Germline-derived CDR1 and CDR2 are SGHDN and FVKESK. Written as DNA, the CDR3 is TGTGCCAGCAGCCACCTTTCCTGGGACACACACACTGAAGCTTTCTTT. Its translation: CASSHLSWDTHTEAFF.

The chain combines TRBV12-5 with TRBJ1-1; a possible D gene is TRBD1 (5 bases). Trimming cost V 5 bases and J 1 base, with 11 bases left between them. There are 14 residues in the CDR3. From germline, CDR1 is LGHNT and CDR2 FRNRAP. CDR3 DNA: TGTGCTAGTGGTCCCGGACACCGGAACACTGAAGCTTTCTTT. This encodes CASGPGHRNTEAFF.

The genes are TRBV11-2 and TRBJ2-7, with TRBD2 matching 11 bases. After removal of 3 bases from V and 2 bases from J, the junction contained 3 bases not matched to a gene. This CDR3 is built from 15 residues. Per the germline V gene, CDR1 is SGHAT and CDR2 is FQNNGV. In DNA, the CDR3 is TGTGCCAGCAGCTTTGCTAGCGGGGGGACCTACGAGCAGTACTTC. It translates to CASSFASGGTYEQYF. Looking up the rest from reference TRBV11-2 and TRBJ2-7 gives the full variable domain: EAGVAQSPRYKIIEKRQSVAFWCNPISGHATLYWYQQILGQGPKLLIQFQNNGVVDDSQLPKDRFSAERLKGVDSTLKIQPAKLEDSAVYLCASSFASGGTYEQYFGPGTRLTVT.

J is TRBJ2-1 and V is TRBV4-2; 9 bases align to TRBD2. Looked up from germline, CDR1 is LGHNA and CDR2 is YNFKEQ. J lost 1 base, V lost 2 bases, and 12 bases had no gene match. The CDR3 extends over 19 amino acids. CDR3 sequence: CASSQKPQVAGVSYNEQFF. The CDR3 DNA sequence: TGTGCCAGCAGCCAAAAGCCCCAGGTAGCGGGAGTTTCCTACAATGAGCAGTTCTTC.